The 23 T cell receptor beta chains below all came from one sample that was sequenced in a study of Graves' ophthalmopathy and Graves' hyperthyroidism. TCR beta CDR3 amplification used RNA transcripts. Following a first-round RT-PCR that used HTBI primers, a second-round multiplex PCR was carried out. Each CDR3 protein is one row after TCRdb ran MiXCR on the multiplex PCR reads. The sample lists around 1.1 million distinct CDR3 sequences, roughly two fifths occurring once. Sequencing used peripheral blood or thyroid tissue (not recorded which). The receptors come from an adult man with Graves' hyperthyroidism.

This clonotype was recorded many times. The rearrangement joins TRBV11-2 to TRBJ2-6, with no clear D. The V gene's germline CDR1 is SGHAT and CDR2 FQNNGV. This CDR3 region has 15 residues. V lost 5 bases and J lost 2, with 10 bases in between. The CDR3 region is CASSDPRAGANVLTF. CDR3 DNA: TGTGCCAGCAGCGATCCTAGGGCTGGGGCCAACGTCCTGACTTTC. Looking up the rest from reference TRBV11-2 and TRBJ2-6 gives the full variable domain: EAGVAQSPRYKIIEKRQSVAFWCNPISGHATLYWYQQILGQGPKLLIQFQNNGVVDDSQLPKDRFSAERLKGVDSTLKIQPAKLEDSAVYLCASSDPRAGANVLTFGAGSRLTVL.

The chain links TRBV9 to TRBJ1-1; D uncertain. The CDR3 has 14 residues. The germline CDR1 and CDR2 sequences are SGDLS and YYNGEE. The V gene lost 4 bases and the J gene lost 0 bases, with 10 bases spanning the gap. The CDR3 DNA sequence: TGTGCCAGCAGCCGTACCGACATGAACACTGAAGCTTTCTTT. Its translation: CASSRTDMNTEAFF.

This clonotype appeared a few times. The V and J genes are TRBV4-1 and TRBJ1-6; D call uncertain. Germline CDR1 reads MGHRA; CDR2 reads YSYEKL. This CDR3 contains 13 residues. V was shortened by 3 bases and J by 10 bases, with 10 bases between the two germline ends. The CDR3 coding sequence is TGCGCCAGCAGCCAGGTCAGGAGCTCACCCCTCCACTTT. Amino acid sequence: CASSQVRSSPLHF.

The chain links TRBV10-2 to TRBJ2-2, with a possible D match to TRBD2 (5 bases). The CDR3 length is 14 residues. Germline V gene lookup returns CDR1 WSHSY and CDR2 SAAADI. Trimming removed 2 bases from V and 3 bases from J, with 7 bases in between. CDR3 in DNA: TGCGCCAGCAGTGAGCCGGACTACACCGGGGAGCTGTTTTTT. It encodes CASSEPDYTGELFF.

The chain is built from TRBV19 and TRBJ2-2; TRBD1 might be the D (6 bases). The CDR3 extends over 15 amino acids. From germline, CDR1 is LNHDA and CDR2 SQIVND (reference sequence). Trimming took off 7 bases at V and 5 bases at J, with 17 bases between the two ends. CDR3 residues: CASTTLTGVTGELFF. The DNA for the CDR3 is TGTGCCAGTACCACCCTGACAGGAGTTACCGGGGAGCTGTTTTTT.

This chain joins TRBV7-9 and TRBJ2-7; D remains ambiguous. The germline CDR1 and CDR2 sequences are SEHNR and FQNEAQ (reference sequence). This CDR3 has 14 amino acids. V lost 6 bases, J lost 2 bases, and 14 bases lay in between. In DNA form, the CDR3 reads TGTGCCAGCAGTGCTAACGACGGCCCCTACGAGCAGTACTTC. Its translation is CASSANDGPYEQYF.

The CDR3 reads CASSASPWHSSYEQYF. Written as DNA, the CDR3 is TGTGCCAGCAGCGCCAGCCCTTGGCACAGCTCCTACGAGCAGTACTTC. The chain joins TRBV7-8 to TRBJ2-7; the D is unclear. The V gene's germline CDR1 is SGHVS and CDR2 FQNEAQ. V lost 5 bases to trimming and J lost 0 bases, with 17 bases between them. The CDR3 runs 16 residues.

This clonotype showed up just a few times. This chain uses TRBV10-1 with TRBJ1-1; a weak D match, TRBD1 (5 bases). Trimming cost V 11 bases and J 4 bases, with 23 bases left between them. The CDR3 is 15 amino acids. CDR1 WNHNN and CDR2 SYGVQD come from the germline V gene (reference sequence). CDR3 in DNA: TGCGCCCTGTGGACGGGGCGGGTTGGCGGCACTGAAGCTTTCTTT. Residues: CALWTGRVGGTEAFF.

This clonotype was recorded a few times. DNA for the CDR3: TGTGCCAGCAGTATCCACGGTAGAGCGACTAGCGGCTCCCCCAAGCAGTACTTC. It yields the protein CASSIHGRATSGSPKQYF. V and J are TRBV12-3 or TRBV12-4 and TRBJ2-7; 9 nucleotides line up with TRBD2. CDR3 length: 18 amino acids. J lost 8 bases, V lost 5 bases, and 22 bases had no gene match.

This clonotype was detected ten times or more. The rearrangement joins TRBV25-1 to TRBJ2-7; 11 bases match TRBD2. With V trimmed by 3 bases and J by 6 bases, 4 bases remained unmatched. The CDR3 runs to 14 residues. The germline V gene encodes CDR1 MGHDK and CDR2 SYGVNS. This chain's CDR3 is CASSEVAGGAEQYF. The CDR3 nucleotides read TGTGCCAGCAGTGAGGTAGCGGGGGGGGCCGAGCAGTACTTC.

This clonotype was seen many times. The J gene is TRBJ2-5, the V gene TRBV29-1, with unresolved D. This CDR3 is 14 amino acids long. Germline lookup yields CDR1 SQVTM and CDR2 ANQGSEA. With 4 bases removed from V and 5 bases from J, the gap between germline ends came to 17 bases. The CDR3 protein is CSVARLGRWETQYF. The CDR3 nucleotides are TGCAGCGTTGCCCGCCTGGGCCGATGGGAGACCCAGTACTTC.

Comments on this clonotype: One base away lies a much larger clone, so this may be a sequencing read error. The conserved closing phenylalanine or tryptophan is absent in this CDR3, likely reflecting a read error. This rearrangement joins TRBV19 to TRBJ1-6; TRBD1 is a possible D gene (6 bases). The germline V gene has CDR1 LNHDA and CDR2 SQIVND (reference sequence). Trimming shortened V by 8 bases and J by 0 bases, and 11 bases separated the two germline ends. CDR3 size: 15 residues. CDR3 loop: CASQGSSSYNSPLHL. In DNA form, the CDR3 reads TGTGCCAGTCAGGGGTCGAGCTCCTATAATTCACCCCTCCACCTT.

This clonotype was found many times. The genes are TRBV5-1 and TRBJ1-1; 7 nucleotides align to TRBD1. The J segment lost 4 bases and the V segment lost 2 bases, leaving 5 bases of the junction unmatched. In germline, CDR1 is SGHRS, CDR2 YFSETQ. This CDR3 has 14 residues. DNA of the CDR3: TGCGCCAGCAGCTTCCGGGACAGCTTCACTGAAGCTTTCTTT. Protein product: CASSFRDSFTEAFF.

This clonotype was seen a single time. At one end the junction does not follow the germline gene, possibly because of a read error. V and J are TRBV7-2 and TRBJ2-7; 12 bases fit TRBD2. The length of the CDR3 is 14 residues. Germline lookup yields CDR1 SGHTA and CDR2 FQGNSA. CDR3 loop: CASSHGLAGSSRDF. The CDR3 nucleotides are TGTGCCAGCAGCCACGGACTAGCGGGATCTTCCAGGGACTTC.

This clonotype was seen a few times. This rearrangement joins TRBV25-1 to TRBJ1-6; D not certain. The germline V gene has CDR1 MGHDK and CDR2 SYGVNS. There are 15 residues in the CDR3. V was cut by 6 bases and J by 11 bases, with 20 bases left in between. The CDR3, as DNA: TGTGCCAGCAGCCCTGAGTTGGCGGAGAATCCACCCCTCCACTTT. This encodes CASSPELAENPPLHF. Filled out from reference TRBV25-1 and TRBJ1-6, the complete variable domain reads EADIYQTPRYLVIGTGKKITLECSQTMGHDKMYWYQQDPGMELHLIHYSYGVNSTEKGDLSSESTVSRIRTEHFPLTLESARPSHTSQYLCASSPELAENPPLHFGNGTRLTVT.

This chain connects TRBV27 to TRBJ2-7; D ambiguous. The CDR3 loop spans 15 amino acids. Germline CDR1 is MNHEY and CDR2 is SMNVEV (reference sequence). V was clipped by 3 bases and J by 4 bases, with 16 bases between them. This chain's CDR3 is CASSLGSFFSYEQYF. Written as DNA, the CDR3 is TGTGCCAGCAGTTTGGGCAGTTTCTTTTCTTACGAGCAGTACTTC.

In this sample, this clonotype turned up a few times. The DNA of the CDR3 is TGTGCCAGCACCGGGACGGCCCGCTCTGGAAACACCATATATTTT. Its protein is CASTGTARSGNTIYF. The chain is built from TRBV2 and TRBJ1-3, with a weak D call TRBD1 (5 bases). Deletions cut 7 bases from V and 0 bases from J, with 13 bases between. CDR3 length equals 15 residues. Germline V gene data show CDR1 as SNHLY and CDR2 as FYNNEI.

Concerning this clonotype itself: This may be a read error, as it is one base from a much larger clone. The chain links TRBV28 to TRBJ1-2, with D tentatively TRBD1 (5 bases). This CDR3 has 14 residues. CDR1 MDHEN and CDR2 SYDVKM come from the germline V gene. CDR3 in amino acids: CGSSPSTANYGYTF. The CDR3 coding sequence is TGTGGCAGCAGCCCCTCGACAGCTAACTATGGCTACACCTTC.

The sample holds a few counts of this clonotype. This chain joins TRBV19 and TRBJ2-2, with D possibly being TRBD1 (6 bases). V was pared by 5 bases and J by 1 base, with 14 bases between. Germline CDR1 reads LNHDA; CDR2 reads SQIVND (reference sequence). The CDR3 covers 16 residues. The chain's CDR3 is CASSLRRTENTGELFF. CDR3 DNA sequence: TGTGCCAGTAGTCTACGGAGGACAGAGAACACCGGGGAGCTGTTTTTT.

This clonotype showed up just once. The gene calls are TRBV10-3 and TRBJ1-2; 8 bases line up with TRBD1. V trimming: 10 bases; J trimming: 4 bases; junction bases outside the gene matches: 14. The germline V gene has CDR1 ENHRY and CDR2 SYGVKD. The CDR3 has 15 amino acids. The CDR3 DNA is TGTGCCAGCGGTACCGGACAGGGAAACTTCTATGGCTACACCTTC. Protein product: CASGTGQGNFYGYTF.

In this sample, this clonotype turned up a few times. Compared with germline, one end of the junction differs, possibly owing to a read error. The chain couples TRBV10-2 to TRBJ1-1; D not certain. Germline V gene sequence: CDR1 WSHSY, CDR2 SAAADI. The CDR3 runs to 12 residues. CDR3 in DNA: TGTGCCAGCAGGAGACCGAACACTGAAGCTTTCTTT. Protein product: CASRRPNTEAFF.

This clonotype was counted ten times or more. The chain joins TRBV7-8 to TRBJ2-5; D assignment may be TRBD1 or TRBD2 (6 bases each). The length of the CDR3 is 13 residues. V lost 4 bases and J lost 5, with 11 bases in between. The V gene's germline CDR1 is SGHVS and CDR2 FQNEAQ. CDR3 bases: TGTGCCAGCAGCTCCACAGGGAGGGAGACCCAGTACTTC. Translation: CASSSTGRETQYF.

The chain is built from TRBV10-3 and TRBJ2-7, with 9 bases identical to TRBD1. Germline V gene data show CDR1 as ENHRY and CDR2 as SYGVKD. There are 12 residues in the CDR3. J was trimmed by 2 bases and V by 11 bases; bases with no gene match: 4. This chain's CDR3 is CAVRQGAYEQYF. The CDR3 DNA reads as TGTGCCGTCCGACAGGGGGCCTACGAGCAGTACTTC.